Sequencing of this TCR beta chain was carried out in a study of T cell changes during pregnancy in multiple sclerosis. CDR1 and CDR2 from the germline V gene are SGDLS and YYNGEE. This CDR3 has 14 residues. V gave up 4 bases and J gave up 3 bases, with 14 bases separating them. The table came from immunoSEQ multiplex PCR; TCRdb's copy has only in-frame clones and leaves some out. The table lists around 80,000 clones, around 92% of them singletons. The genes are TRBV9 and TRBJ2-7; the D gene is possibly TRBD1 (6 bases). This clonotype was sampled from a female donor with multiple sclerosis, enrolled in a pregnancy study. Sample: peripheral blood, taken before pregnancy. In DNA form, the CDR3 reads TGTGCCAGCAGCCCTGAAGGGGACAACTACGAGCAGTACTTC. Translated, it gives CASSPEGDNYEQYF.